The rows below give T cell receptor beta chains drawn from one sample of a study of T cell responses to AZD1222 COVID-19 vaccine. The repertoire was sequenced with immunoSEQ multiplex PCR; TCRdb's copy has only in-frame clones and lacks some. This table holds 85,000 to 100,000 clones, more than 80% found once. The source material was peripheral blood, sampled on day 0 of AZD1222 vaccination. These receptors were obtained from an adult in good health. Both conserved end residues are part of each CDR3. D genes are given only for firm matches. Rows give clone size only sometimes, using once, few, many, or a class for an expanded clone.

d_gene	abundance	j_gene	v_gene	CDR3nt	CDR3aa
-	-	TRBJ2-1	TRBV5-1	TGCGCCAGCAGCTACGGCGATGAGCAGTTCTTC	CASSYGDEQFF
TRBD2	-	TRBJ2-2	TRBV15	TGTGCCACCAGCAGACCTCCGGGAGGTAACACCGGGGAGCTGTTTTTT	CATSRPPGGNTGELFF
-	-	TRBJ2-5	TRBV6-5	TGTGCCAGCAGAGCGGGACACAACACTCAAGAGACCCAGTACTTC	CASRAGHNTQETQYF
TRBD1	-	TRBJ1-5	TRBV19	TGTGCCAGTAGGACACAGGGGGCAGGGAATCAGCCCCAGCATTTT	CASRTQGAGNQPQHF
-	-	TRBJ1-2	TRBV10-3	TGTGCCATCAGAGCGGGACACAATATATCCGCTAACTATGGCTACACCTTC	CAIRAGHNISANYGYTF
TRBD2	-	TRBJ2-7	TRBV3-1/TRBV3-2	TGTGCCAGCAGCCCACAAGGACTAGCGGAACCCTACGAGCAGTACTTC	CASSPQGLAEPYEQYF
-	once	TRBJ2-7	TRBV14	TGTGCCAGCAGCCTAATTTCCGGGACTCCTCTCTACGAGCAGTACTTC	CASSLISGTPLYEQYF
-	-	TRBJ1-2	TRBV7-2	TGTGCCAGCAGCCCCACAGGAAAAGCTAACTATGGCTACACCTTC	CASSPTGKANYGYTF
TRBD2	-	TRBJ2-1	TRBV4-1	TGCGCCAGCAGCCAAGATCGGGGCGGGGGGGCGATTGAGCAGTTCTTC	CASSQDRGGGAIEQFF
TRBD1	-	TRBJ2-3	TRBV7-8	TGTGCCAGCAGCTTGGTACCGGGACAGGGAACAGATACGCAGTATTTT	CASSLVPGQGTDTQYF
-	-	TRBJ1-1	TRBV11-3	TGTGCCAGCAGTCCCCTCGGGGGAACTGAAGCTTTCTTT	CASSPLGGTEAFF
-	-	TRBJ2-3	TRBV5-5	TGTGCCAGCAGCTTGGGGGATGGGGATACGCAGTATTTT	CASSLGDGDTQYF
-	-	TRBJ2-1	TRBV3-1/TRBV3-2	TGTGCCAGCAGCCCCACCCACGCGGGCAGCTCCTACAATGAGCAGTTCTTC	CASSPTHAGSSYNEQFF
-	-	TRBJ2-4	TRBV11-2	TGTGCCAGCAGCTTACATGTCATTCAGTACTTC	CASSLHVIQYF
TRBD1	-	TRBJ2-3	TRBV18	TGTGCCAGCCAACTAACAGGGGTACCCACAGATACGCAGTATTTT	CASQLTGVPTDTQYF
TRBD1	-	TRBJ1-5	TRBV9	TGTGCCAGCAGCCCTGGACAGGGAGGCAATCAGCCCCAGCATTTT	CASSPGQGGNQPQHF
-	-	TRBJ2-1	TRBV4-3	TGCGCCAGCAGCCAAGACCGGGTCTCCTACAATGAGCAGTTCTTC	CASSQDRVSYNEQFF
TRBD2	-	TRBJ2-5	TRBV5-1	TGCGCCAGCAGCTTGGGATGGCCTAGCGGGGAGCAAGAGACCCAGTACTTC	CASSLGWPSGEQETQYF
-	-	TRBJ1-2	TRBV5-1	TGCGCCAGCAGCTTGGTGTACAGGGAGATGGACTATGGCTACACCTTC	CASSLVYREMDYGYTF
-	once	TRBJ1-4	TRBV27	TGTGCCAGCAGGCAGGCCGGGGGGACCGTTGAAAAACTGTTTTTT	CASRQAGGTVEKLFF
TRBD1	once	TRBJ1-6	TRBV14	TGTGCCAGCAGCCGAAACAGGGGATCACCCCTCCACTTT	CASSRNRGSPLHF
-	-	TRBJ2-5	TRBV27	TGTGCCAGCAGTCAGAGTCCGAAAGAGACCCAGTACTTC	CASSQSPKETQYF
TRBD2	-	TRBJ2-3	TRBV24-1	TGTGCCACCAGTGGCTGGACTAGCGGGAGTAAAACAGATACGCAGTATTTT	CATSGWTSGSKTDTQYF
-	few	TRBJ1-1	TRBV5-1	TGCGCCAGCAGCCGTTGGGGCGGGGCGGATGAAGCTTTCTTT	CASSRWGGADEAFF
-	-	TRBJ1-2	TRBV4-1	TGCGCCAGCAGCCAAGATTTTTTTAAAGGGGAGCGTAGCGGCTACACCTTC	CASSQDFFKGERSGYTF
-	-	TRBJ1-6	TRBV7-9	TGTGCCAGCAGCCCCTCGAAGGCCAGGGGAGGTAATTCACCCCTCCACTTT	CASSPSKARGGNSPLHF
-	-	TRBJ1-1	TRBV11-2	TGTGCCAGCAGCTTAATGGGGCAAAACACTGAAGCTTTCTTT	CASSLMGQNTEAFF
TRBD2	-	TRBJ2-7	TRBV7-2	TGTGCCAGCAGCAGTACTAGCGGGAGCTCCTACGAGCAGTACTTC	CASSSTSGSSYEQYF
-	-	TRBJ1-4	TRBV2	TGTGCCAGCAGTGCCATACAGGGAACTAATGAAAAACTGTTTTTT	CASSAIQGTNEKLFF
TRBD1	-	TRBJ1-2	TRBV28	TGTGCCAGCAGTTTAGGGTCGGACAGGGGTGGCTATGGCTACACCTTC	CASSLGSDRGGYGYTF
-	-	TRBJ2-2	TRBV30	TGTGCCTGGAGTGTGGCTAACAGAAACACCGGGGAGCTGTTTTTT	CAWSVANRNTGELFF
-	-	TRBJ1-1	TRBV5-8	TGTGCCAGCAGCTTTCGGGGTATGAACACTGAAGCTTTCTTT	CASSFRGMNTEAFF
-	-	TRBJ1-1	TRBV6-5	TGTGCCAGCAGTTACCCCCGGGAAATAGACACTGAAGCTTTCTTT	CASSYPREIDTEAFF
-	-	TRBJ1-1	TRBV12-3/TRBV12-4	TGTGCCAGCAGTTTCGGACAGATGACTGAAGCTTTCTTT	CASSFGQMTEAFF
-	-	TRBJ2-2	TRBV3-1/TRBV3-2	TGTGCCAGCAGCCAGGGGGTGCACAGAACCATAGTCAACACCGGGGAGCTGTTTTTT	CASSQGVHRTIVNTGELFF
-	once	TRBJ1-1	TRBV6-4	TGTGCCAGCAGTTTATCGGGGTACACTGAAGCTTTCTTT	CASSLSGYTEAFF
-	-	TRBJ1-3	TRBV5-5	TGTGCCAGCAGCGTCCCGGGGCCCAACGTAAACACCATATATTTT	CASSVPGPNVNTIYF
TRBD1	-	TRBJ1-2	TRBV28	TGTGCCAGCAGCTGGACAGGGGTGCTTGGCTACACCTTC	CASSWTGVLGYTF
-	-	TRBJ1-5	TRBV12-5	TGTGCTAGTGGTTTTATCGGAGGACCCTATCAGCCCCAGCATTTT	CASGFIGGPYQPQHF
TRBD2	-	TRBJ2-1	TRBV18	TGTGCCAGCTCACCGGACGGGGGGGATAATGAGCAGTTCTTC	CASSPDGGDNEQFF
-	-	TRBJ2-6	TRBV7-9	TGTGCCAGCAGCTCGAGGGACACCGGGGCCAACGTCCTGACTTTC	CASSSRDTGANVLTF
-	-	TRBJ2-3	TRBV9	TGTGCCAGCAGCACCGTACCTCTCCTAGCAGATACGCAGTATTTT	CASSTVPLLADTQYF
-	-	TRBJ1-2	TRBV9	TGTGCCAGCAGCGTAGGTGCGGGGGTCCATGGCTACACCTTC	CASSVGAGVHGYTF
TRBD1	once	TRBJ2-1	TRBV11-2	TGTGCCAGCAGCAAATTCCCGAGACAGGGGGGAGACAATGAGCAGTTCTTC	CASSKFPRQGGDNEQFF
-	once	TRBJ1-6	TRBV30	TGTGCCTCGGAGTCGGGGAATTCACCCCTCCACTTT	CASESGNSPLHF
TRBD2	-	TRBJ2-2	TRBV2	TGTGCCAGCAAGCCGGGACTAGCGGGGGGATTTACCGGGGAGCTGTTTTTT	CASKPGLAGGFTGELFF
TRBD1	-	TRBJ1-3	TRBV27	TGTGCCAGCAGTCCAGACAGGGGTGCTGGAAACACCATATATTTT	CASSPDRGAGNTIYF
TRBD1	-	TRBJ1-2	TRBV4-3	TGCGCCAGCAGCCCCCAGACAGGGACTAACTATGGCTACACCTTC	CASSPQTGTNYGYTF